This T cell receptor beta chain was recorded in a study of shared clonotypes between healthy human individuals. Whole-study context: Researchers assigned three CD4 naive, three CD4 memory, two CD8 naive and one CD8 memory plate to each donor.

The authors distributed each subset's genomic DNA evenly over several immunoSEQ plates. TCRdb's copy holds only in-frame clones and misses some; the assay was immunoSEQ multiplex PCR. Seen here are over a million clones, roughly 95% observed once, and the top ten hold about 1%. Concerning this clone: Its antigen remains unknown.

V gave up 0 bases and J gave up 6 bases, with 8 bases separating them. This CDR3 spans 14 amino acids. Germline V gene data show CDR1 as MGHRA and CDR2 as YSYEKL. Study-level results: Read depth was anticipated to influence clonotype sharing among donors.

The material sequenced was naive CD4+ T cells sorted from blood. Specified subset: CD45RA+ positively selected. The chain has TRBV4-1 and TRBJ2-2, with D unclear. The receptor was isolated from a man aged 25-45 years in good health. The CDR3 loop reads CASSQDRVAGELFF. The DNA for the CDR3 is TGCGCCAGCAGCCAAGATAGGGTGGCCGGGGAGCTGTTTTTT.